This T cell receptor beta chain was retrieved from a study of Tregs in tolerant kidney transplant recipients. Whole-study results and caveats: Few patients were studied, so findings need validation in larger groups.

V was shortened by 4 bases and J by 4 bases, with 6 bases between the two germline ends. This CDR3 has 13 amino acids. Germline lookup yields CDR1 SGHRS and CDR2 YFSETQ. Method: immunoSEQ multiplex PCR; TCRdb's copy keeps in-frame clones and lacks some. The repertoire holds about 64,000 clones, with 95% to 98% as singletons. With regard to this clone: Its target is not known.

The material was Tregs from blood, obtained before the transplant. The sequence was obtained from a human donor who received a combined kidney and bone marrow transplant. This chain uses TRBV5-1 with TRBJ2-6, with D hard to call. DNA for the CDR3: TGCGCCAGCAGCCCGGTGGGGGCCAACGTCCTGACTTTC. Its translation: CASSPVGANVLTF.